The 15 T cell receptor beta chains below were found in one sample sequenced in a study of blood T cell repertoires in COVID-19 (dated by TCRdb to 2018 to 2021). Library preparation employed the immunoSEQ multiplex PCR assay. This immuneACCESS table, as held by TCRdb, lists in-frame sequences with V and J called but not all clones. Of the missing ones, under half trace to an unresolved V gene in checked studies; the others have no known cause. The sample yields about 140,000 clones; over 60% were counted once. Around 2.9% of the sample rests with the top ten. Sequenced: PBMCs or T cells enriched from blood (not recorded which). These receptors all come from a woman aged 50 to 60 who had recovered from COVID-19.

The chain carries TRBV28 and TRBJ1-1; the D is unclear. Trimming shortened V by 5 bases and J by 4 bases, and 8 bases separated the two germline ends. The CDR3 sequence is 12 residues long. The germline V gene has CDR1 MDHEN and CDR2 SYDVKM. Here the CDR3 DNA reads TGTGCCAGCAGTCCCCGGGTCACTGAAGCTTTCTTT. Translation gives CASSPRVTEAFF.

The CDR3 reads CASSLDASPYNEQFF. Written as DNA, the CDR3 is TGTGCCAGCAGCTTAGATGCGTCCCCCTACAATGAGCAGTTCTTC. The rearrangement links TRBV11-3 to TRBJ2-1; D remains unclear. The CDR3 loop spans 15 amino acids. Trimming removed 0 bases from V and 2 bases from J, with 8 bases in between. Germline-derived CDR1 and CDR2 are SGHNT and YENEEA.

This clone was counted a few times. This chain links TRBV5-1 with TRBJ2-2; TRBD1 aligns across 8 bases. The CDR3 runs 16 residues. The germline V gene has CDR1 SGHRS and CDR2 YFSETQ. V dropped 0 bases and J dropped 5; count of bases not matched to a gene: 6. CDR3 DNA sequence: TGCGCCAGCAGCTTGGGTTCAGGGGGCAGGACCGGGGAGCTGTTTTTT. This codes for CASSLGSGGRTGELFF.

CDR3 bases: TGTGCCAGCAGCCCCGAAGCGGGAAGAACGCAGTATTTT. Protein product: CASSPEAGRTQYF. This sequence joins TRBV5-5 and TRBJ2-3; 7 bases are shared with TRBD2. Germline loops: CDR1 SGHKS, CDR2 YYEKEE (reference sequence). The CDR3 loop spans 13 amino acids. V lost 4 bases, J lost 9 bases, and 8 bases stayed unmatched.

This clone turned up a few times. The genes are TRBV9 and TRBJ2-5, with a tentative D call TRBD2 (5 bases). Trimming pared 0 bases from V and 4 bases from J, leaving 13 bases between. This CDR3 comprises 15 residues. Germline CDR1 reads SGDLS; CDR2 reads YYNGEE. CDR3 region: CASSVVAGFGETQYF. The CDR3 DNA is TGTGCCAGCAGCGTAGTGGCGGGCTTTGGAGAGACCCAGTACTTC.

This chain joins TRBV11-3 and TRBJ1-5; 10 nucleotides match TRBD1. V dropped 2 bases and J dropped 7; count of bases not matched to a gene: 14. The CDR3 totals 18 residues. Per germline, CDR1 SGHNT and CDR2 YENEEA. Here the CDR3 reads CASSLRGQGKVGRQPQHF. The CDR3 DNA sequence: TGTGCCAGCAGCTTACGGGGACAGGGGAAGGTCGGGCGGCAGCCCCAGCATTTT.

This chain uses TRBV2 with TRBJ1-6, with D hard to call. Germline V gene data show CDR1 as SNHLY and CDR2 as FYNNEI. Trimming cost V 4 bases and J 8 bases, with 12 bases left between them. The CDR3 is 14 amino acids. As DNA, the CDR3 is TGTGCCAGCAGTGCGCCACAGTCGGATTCACCCCTCCACTTT. This codes for CASSAPQSDSPLHF.

The gene calls are TRBV27 and TRBJ2-7; TRBD2 agrees at 15 bases. This CDR3 is 15 amino acids long. CDR1 MNHEY and CDR2 SMNVEV come from the germline V gene (reference sequence). Trimming at V came to 8 bases and at J to 4 bases, leaving 6 bases not matched to a gene. As DNA, the CDR3 is TGTGCCAGCTCCGGAGGGACTAGCGGGGGGTACGAGCAGTACTTC. Its protein is CASSGGTSGGYEQYF.

To note about this clone: An end of the junction differs from the germline gene, which may be a read error. This sequence joins TRBV10-1 and TRBJ2-7; 8 nucleotides line up with TRBD2. From germline, CDR1 is WNHNN and CDR2 SYGVQD (reference sequence). The CDR3 contains 15 residues. The CDR3, as DNA: TGCGCCAGCAGTAAGTCCCTCACTAGCGGCTACGAGCAGTACTTC. As protein: CASSKSLTSGYEQYF.

The chain recombines TRBV5-6 with TRBJ1-2; D may be TRBD1 (6 bases). Per germline, CDR1 SGHDT and CDR2 YYEEEE. Between the trimmed V and J ends, which lost 2 bases and 6 bases, there was a span of 11 bases. CDR3 size: 13 residues. The CDR3 region is CASSFTGRDGYTF. CDR3 coding DNA: TGTGCCAGCAGCTTTACAGGGAGGGATGGCTACACCTTC. Using reference TRBV5-6 and TRBJ1-2 for the parts outside the CDR3, the full variable domain is DAGVTQSPTHLIKTRGQQVTLRCSPKSGHDTVSWYQQALGQGPQFIFQYYEEEERQRGNFPDRFSGHQFPNYSSELNVNALLLGDSALYLCASSFTGRDGYTFGSGTRLTVV.

The chain has TRBV11-2 and TRBJ1-4, with 8 bases that match TRBD1. CDR1 is SGHAT, CDR2 FQNNGV, per germline. The J segment lost 17 bases and the V segment lost 3 bases, leaving 8 bases of the junction unmatched. The CDR3 extends over 12 amino acids. The CDR3: CASSFPGGAIFF. CDR3 sequence (DNA): TGTGCCAGCAGCTTTCCAGGGGGCGCAATCTTTTTT.

In this sample, this clone turned up once. V usage is TRBV3-1 (or the pseudogene TRBV3-2) and J usage is TRBJ1-2, with D possibly being TRBD1 (5 bases). Germline CDR1 is LGHDT and CDR2 is YNNKEL (reference sequence). With 4 bases removed from V and 1 base from J, the gap between germline ends came to 16 bases. The CDR3 consists of 16 residues. The CDR3 sequence is CASSLRAQEINYGYTF. The CDR3 region has the DNA TGTGCCAGCAGCCTCCGGGCACAGGAGATTAACTATGGCTACACCTTC.

A single count supports this clone. This chain joins TRBV6-4 and TRBJ1-5; D remains ambiguous. The CDR3 is 16 amino acids. Trimming shortened V by 2 bases and J by 3 bases, and 14 bases separated the two germline ends. Germline CDR1 MRHNA, CDR2 SNTAGT. The CDR3 coding sequence is TGTGCCAGCAGTGACGGGAGTCTCGTGGCCAATCAGCCCCAGCATTTT. It translates to CASSDGSLVANQPQHF.

This rearrangement joins TRBV13 to TRBJ1-4; a possible D gene is TRBD1 (6 bases). V lost 0 bases and J 6 bases, leaving 14 bases between the germline ends. Germline V gene sequence: CDR1 PRHDT, CDR2 FYEKMQ (reference sequence). There are 16 residues in the CDR3. CDR3 DNA sequence: TGTGCCAGCAGCTTAGGAGGCCAGGGGAAATATGAAAAACTGTTTTTT. Translated, it gives CASSLGGQGKYEKLFF.

V and J are TRBV6-1 and TRBJ2-7; no firm D call. The CDR3 length is 13 residues. The germline V and J ends were trimmed by 3 bases and 7 bases, with 13 bases remaining between them. Germline CDR1 and CDR2: MNHNS and SASEGT. For the CDR3, the DNA is TGTGCCAGCAGTGAGAATCGAGGTCGGGAGCAGTACTTC. This encodes CASSENRGREQYF.